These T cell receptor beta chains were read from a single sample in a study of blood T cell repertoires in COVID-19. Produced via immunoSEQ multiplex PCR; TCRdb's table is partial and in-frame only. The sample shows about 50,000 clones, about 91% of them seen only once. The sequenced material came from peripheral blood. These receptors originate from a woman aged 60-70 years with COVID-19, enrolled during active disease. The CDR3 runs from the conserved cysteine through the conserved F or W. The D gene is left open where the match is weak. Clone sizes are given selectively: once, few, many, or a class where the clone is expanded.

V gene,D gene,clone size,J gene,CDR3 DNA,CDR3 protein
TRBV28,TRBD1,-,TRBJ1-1,TGTGCCAGCATGACCGGGGACAGGGCTATTGAAGCTTTCTTT,CASMTGDRAIEAFF
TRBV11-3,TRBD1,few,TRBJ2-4,TGTGCCAGCAGCAGAAGACAGGGGTCGCAAAACATTCAGTACTTC,CASSRRQGSQNIQYF
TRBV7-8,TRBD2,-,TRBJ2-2,TGTGCCAGCAGCTTAGGGGCTAGCGGGAGTGTGGGAACCGGGGAGCTGTTTTTT,CASSLGASGSVGTGELFF
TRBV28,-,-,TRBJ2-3,TGTGCCACCCTACTCAGGGGGGCAGATACGCAGTATTTT,CATLLRGADTQYF
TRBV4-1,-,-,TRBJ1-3,TGCGCCAGCAGCCTCAGATCTGGAAACACCATATATTTT,CASSLRSGNTIYF
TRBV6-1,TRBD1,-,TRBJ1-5,TGTGCCAGCAGTGAAAGGGGGCATCAGCCCCAGCATTTT,CASSERGHQPQHF
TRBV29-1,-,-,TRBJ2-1,TGCAGCGTCGATAACAGTTCCCCTAATGAGCAGTTCTTC,CSVDNSSPNEQFF
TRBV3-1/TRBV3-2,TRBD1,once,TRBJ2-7,TGTGCCAGCAGCCTACAGGGGGCCTACGAGCAGTACTTC,CASSLQGAYEQYF
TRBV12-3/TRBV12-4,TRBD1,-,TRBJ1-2,TGTGCCAGCAGTGAACGACCTGGACAGGGGAACACCTTC,CASSERPGQGNTF
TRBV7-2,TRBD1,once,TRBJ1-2,TGTGCCAGCAGCTTAGATCCAGGGGGGAACTATGGCTACACCTTC,CASSLDPGGNYGYTF
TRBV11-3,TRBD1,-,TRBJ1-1,TGTGCCAGCAGCTTAGGGGACAGCCTGAACACTGAAGCTTTCTTT,CASSLGDSLNTEAFF
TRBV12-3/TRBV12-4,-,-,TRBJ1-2,TGTGCCAGCAGTTTTTCAAGCGGCTACACCTTC,CASSFSSGYTF
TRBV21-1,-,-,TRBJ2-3,TGTGCCAGCAGCAAAGGAGCGGGGGTACATACGCAGTATTTT,CASSKGAGVHTQYF
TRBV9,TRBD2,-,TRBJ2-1,TGTGCCAGCAGCGTAGGACCCAGCGGAGCGGGAAGCTACAATGAGCAGTTCTTC,CASSVGPSGAGSYNEQFF
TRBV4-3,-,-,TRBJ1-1,TGCGCCAGCAGCCTTGACAGCCTGAACACTGAAGCTTTCTTT,CASSLDSLNTEAFF
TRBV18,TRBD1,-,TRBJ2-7,TGTGCCAGCTCACTTTGGACCGGACAGGGGACGAACGAGCAGTACTTC,CASSLWTGQGTNEQYF
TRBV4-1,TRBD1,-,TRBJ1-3,TGCGCCAGCAGCCCCCACCCCTCGGGGGACAGAAGAAACACCATATATTTT,CASSPHPSGDRRNTIYF
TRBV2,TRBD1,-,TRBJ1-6,TGTGCCAAATCCGGGACAGAGAATTCACCCCTCCACTTT,CAKSGTENSPLHF
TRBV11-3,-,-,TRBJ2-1,TGTGCCAGCAGCCTTGGGGGCAGTTACTCCTACAATGAGCAGTTCTTC,CASSLGGSYSYNEQFF
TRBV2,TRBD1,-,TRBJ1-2,TGTGCCAGCAGTGAATTGAGGGGGCGGACTGGCTACACCTTC,CASSELRGRTGYTF
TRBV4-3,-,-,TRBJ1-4,TGCGCCAGCAGCCCCCAAGAGGCTACTAATGAAAAACTGTTTTTT,CASSPQEATNEKLFF
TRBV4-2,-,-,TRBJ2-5,TGTGCCAGCAGCCAAGAACCCCAGCTGCGGGAGACCCAGTACTTC,CASSQEPQLRETQYF
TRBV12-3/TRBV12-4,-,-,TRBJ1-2,TGTGCCAGCAGTTTGAGTGAGGAGCGTGGCTACACCTTC,CASSLSEERGYTF
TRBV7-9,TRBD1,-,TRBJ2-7,TGTGCCAGCACGTCTTTAAGGCAGGGGGTTAACGAGCAGTACTTC,CASTSLRQGVNEQYF
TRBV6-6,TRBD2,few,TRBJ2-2,TGTGCCAGCAGTTACATACTAGCGGGTAACACCGGGGAGCTGTTTTTT,CASSYILAGNTGELFF